Each of the 25 T cell receptor beta chains below was sequenced from the same sample in a study of blood T cell repertoires in COVID-19. Using immunoSEQ multiplex PCR, the repertoire was profiled, and TCRdb retains in-frame clones only, with some absent. The repertoire holds under 150,000 clones, with over 75% as singletons. The sequencing sample was made of peripheral blood. The source is a human donor with active COVID-19. The donor label of this sample is uncertain.

V and J are TRBV5-1 and TRBJ2-3; no clear D gene. Germline V gene sequence: CDR1 SGHRS, CDR2 YFSETQ. CDR3 length: 15 residues. V lost 4 bases, J lost 1 base, and 13 bases lay in between. This CDR3 reads CASSPYIARTDTQYF. The CDR3, as DNA: TGCGCCAGCAGCCCATACATCGCCCGCACAGATACGCAGTATTTT.

The chain employs TRBV9 and TRBJ2-7, with D maybe TRBD1 (6 bases). CDR3 length: 16 residues. The V gene lost 0 bases and the J gene lost 2 bases, with 15 bases spanning the gap. The germline gives CDR1 SGDLS, CDR2 YYNGEE. CDR3 sequence reads: CASSVADARGTYEQYF. CDR3 bases: TGTGCCAGCAGCGTAGCGGATGCGAGGGGGACCTACGAGCAGTACTTC.

The J gene is TRBJ1-1, the V gene TRBV3-1 (or the pseudogene TRBV3-2); no clear D gene. Trimming removed 1 base at V and 7 bases at J, with 10 bases between. Germline CDR1 LGHDT, CDR2 YNNKEL (reference sequence). This CDR3 comprises 13 residues. The CDR3: CASSQVGRGEAFF. The CDR3 nucleotides read TGTGCCAGCAGCCAAGTCGGCCGAGGTGAAGCTTTCTTT.

The chain employs TRBV10-1 and TRBJ2-1; unclear D gene. Trimming shortened V by 3 bases and J by 3 bases, and 12 bases separated the two germline ends. Germline CDR1 and CDR2: WNHNN and SYGVQD (reference sequence). There are 15 residues in the CDR3. CDR3 in DNA: TGCGCCAGCAGTGACCAGCGCAGTTACTACAATGAGCAGTTCTTC. Translation gives CASSDQRSYYNEQFF.

The rearrangement uses TRBV29-1 and TRBJ1-1; possible D gene TRBD1, 6 bases. The germline gives CDR1 SQVTM, CDR2 ANQGSEA. The CDR3 is 14 amino acids. V lost 5 bases and J lost 4, with 17 bases in between. The CDR3 loop is CSVRFSIGGTEAFF. The CDR3 region has the DNA TGCAGCGTTCGTTTTTCGATAGGGGGCACTGAAGCTTTCTTT.

This chain uses TRBV28 with TRBJ2-6; D might be TRBD2 (5 bases). This CDR3 spans 18 amino acids. V dropped 1 base and J dropped 1 base, with 14 bases sitting between them. The V gene's germline CDR1 is MDHEN and CDR2 SYDVKM. The CDR3 is CASSLSGLGASGANVLTF. DNA for the CDR3: TGTGCCAGCAGTTTATCGGGATTAGGCGCTTCTGGGGCCAACGTCCTGACTTTC.

The chain employs TRBV15 and TRBJ1-2; 8 bases are a match to TRBD1. Germline assignment: CDR1 LNHNV and CDR2 YYDKDF (reference sequence). CDR3 length: 13 amino acids. The ends lost 5 bases at V and 7 bases at J; junction bases unmatched: 6. The CDR3 sequence is CATSRQGFPGYTF. Here the CDR3 DNA reads TGTGCCACCAGCCGACAGGGGTTTCCTGGCTACACCTTC.

J is TRBJ1-5 and V is TRBV6-1; 7 nucleotides line up with TRBD1. The CDR3 extends over 13 amino acids. After removal of 1 base from V and 10 bases from J, the junction contained 4 bases not matched to a gene. Germline CDR1 reads MNHNS; CDR2 reads SASEGT. The CDR3 sequence: CASSEVGGRPQHF. CDR3 coding DNA: TGTGCCAGCAGTGAAGTAGGGGGCCGCCCCCAGCATTTT.

J is TRBJ2-1 and V is TRBV27; unclear D gene. CDR3 length: 16 residues. The germline V gene encodes CDR1 MNHEY and CDR2 SMNVEV (reference sequence). The V end was cut by 0 bases, the J end by 8 bases, with 17 bases between. This chain's CDR3 is CASSLSSRISFYEQFF. DNA of the CDR3: TGTGCCAGCAGTTTATCCTCGCGGATTTCGTTCTATGAGCAGTTCTTC.

The CDR3 spells CASTSGQGPNQPQHF. The CDR3, as DNA: TGTGCCAGCACCAGTGGACAGGGCCCAAATCAGCCCCAGCATTTT. This sequence joins TRBV6-5 and TRBJ1-5, with 8 bases lining up with TRBD1. The CDR3 has 15 residues. J was trimmed by 4 bases and V by 7 bases; bases with no gene match: 9. The V gene's germline CDR1 is MNHEY and CDR2 SVGAGI.

The V gene is TRBV7-9, the J gene TRBJ2-1; D is possibly TRBD2 (6 bases). There are 13 residues in the CDR3. The V and J ends lost 5 bases and 10 bases respectively, with 15 bases between them. Germline CDR1 reads SEHNR; CDR2 reads FQNEAQ (reference sequence). The CDR3 DNA sequence: TGTGCCAGCAGCCAACCGGCGGGGTGGGAGCAGTTCTTC. It encodes CASSQPAGWEQFF.

The rearrangement joins TRBV28 to TRBJ1-1; no definite D call. Trimming took 5 bases from V and 1 from J, leaving 11 bases between them. Germline-derived CDR1 and CDR2 are MDHEN and SYDVKM. This CDR3 contains 14 residues. The CDR3 DNA is TGTGCCAGCAGTCACTGGACTGAGAACACTGAAGCTTTCTTT. Protein product: CASSHWTENTEAFF.

The chain has TRBV9 and TRBJ2-1; 8 bases fit TRBD1. The J segment lost 7 bases and the V segment lost 2 bases, leaving 14 bases of the junction unmatched. CDR3 length: 17 residues. Germline V gives CDR1 SGDLS, CDR2 YYNGEE. CDR3: CASSVSSGGWVGNEQFF. The CDR3 DNA follows: TGTGCCAGCAGCGTCTCGTCAGGGGGCTGGGTTGGGAATGAGCAGTTCTTC.

The chain employs TRBV18 and TRBJ1-2; TRBD1 aligns across 9 bases. Germline V gene lookup returns CDR1 KGHSH and CDR2 LQKENI. The CDR3 is 15 amino acids. The V gene end was trimmed by 3 bases and the J gene end by 3 bases; junction bases not matched to a gene: 5. The CDR3 DNA reads as TGTGCCAGCTCACCTAGTAGGGACAGGGACTATGGCTACACCTTC. This gives the protein CASSPSRDRDYGYTF. Filled out from reference TRBV18 and TRBJ1-2, the complete variable domain reads NAGVMQNPRHLVRRRGQEARLRCSPMKGHSHVYWYRQLPEEGLKFMVYLQKENIIDESGMPKERFSAEFPKEGPSILRIQQVVRGDSAAYFCASSPSRDRDYGYTFGSGTRLTVV.

The chain links TRBV29-1 to TRBJ1-1, with D unclear. V lost 6 bases and J 4 bases, leaving 18 bases between the germline ends. The CDR3 contains 14 residues. The germline CDR1 and CDR2 sequences are SQVTM and ANQGSEA. The chain's CDR3 is CSVSQSGVFTEAFF. The DNA of the CDR3 is TGCAGCGTATCGCAAAGCGGGGTATTCACTGAAGCTTTCTTT.

This clone has just one count. The chain is built from TRBV19 and TRBJ2-7; 10 positions match TRBD1. The CDR3 loop spans 14 amino acids. The germline CDR1 and CDR2 sequences are LNHDA and SQIVND (reference sequence). Unmatched junction bases numbered 4, after V lost 6 bases and J lost 2 bases. Here the CDR3 reads CASSLGQGTYEQYF. For the CDR3, the DNA is TGTGCCAGTAGCCTGGGACAGGGGACCTACGAGCAGTACTTC. Full variable domain (rest looked up from reference TRBV19 and TRBJ2-7): DGGITQSPKYLFRKEGQNVTLSCEQNLNHDAMYWYRQDPGQGLRLIYYSQIVNDFQKGDIAEGYSVSREKKESFPLTVTSAQKNPTAFYLCASSLGQGTYEQYFGPGTRLTVT.

CDR3 sequence: CASSVGRGNYGYTF. The CDR3 region has the DNA TGTGCCAGCAGCGTTGGTAGGGGAAACTATGGCTACACCTTC. The J gene is TRBJ1-2, the V gene TRBV9, with D perhaps TRBD1 (5 bases). The CDR3 runs to 14 residues. Germline V gene sequence: CDR1 SGDLS, CDR2 YYNGEE. V was trimmed by 2 bases and J by 2 bases, leaving 10 bases between them.

The rearrangement links TRBV18 to TRBJ1-3; a possible D gene is TRBD1 (6 bases). V lost 1 base and J lost 4, with 8 bases in between. The CDR3 is 14 amino acids. The germline gives CDR1 KGHSH, CDR2 LQKENI. The CDR3 sequence: CASSPLQGGNTIYF. CDR3 DNA sequence: TGTGCCAGCTCACCACTACAGGGAGGAAACACCATATATTTT.

The chain couples TRBV6-5 to TRBJ1-2, with a weak D call TRBD1 (5 bases). V was clipped by 6 bases and J by 4 bases, with 18 bases between them. This CDR3 contains 15 residues. Germline V gene sequence: CDR1 MNHEY, CDR2 SVGAGI. Here the CDR3 reads CASRTVGGAAYGYTF. The CDR3 region has the DNA TGTGCCAGCAGGACCGTGGGTGGGGCCGCCTATGGCTACACCTTC.

The table lists this clone with a few counts. The gene calls are TRBV5-1 and TRBJ1-1; 9 positions agree with TRBD1. The germline CDR1 and CDR2 sequences are SGHRS and YFSETQ. The CDR3 is made up of 15 amino acids. Trimming cost V 0 bases and J 4 bases; bases outside gene matches: 4. CDR3 region: CASSLGSTGGTEAFF. The CDR3 DNA follows: TGCGCCAGCAGCTTGGGCTCGACAGGGGGCACTGAAGCTTTCTTT.

The rearrangement joins TRBV11-2 to TRBJ1-3; the match to TRBD1 covers 10 bases. CDR3 length equals 17 residues. V trimming: 5 bases; J trimming: 0 bases; junction bases outside the gene matches: 7. Germline CDR1 and CDR2: SGHAT and FQNNGV. In DNA form, the CDR3 reads TGTGCCAGCAGCCCTCCGGGACAGGGGATCTCTGGAAACACCATATATTTT. This gives the protein CASSPPGQGISGNTIYF.

The chain couples TRBV5-6 to TRBJ2-7; a weak D match, TRBD1 (6 bases). This CDR3 contains 13 residues. Germline V lookup: CDR1 SGHDT, CDR2 YYEEEE. V was clipped by 4 bases and J by 2 bases, with 10 bases between them. CDR3 region: CASSQKGAYEQYF. The CDR3, as DNA: TGTGCCAGCAGCCAAAAGGGGGCCTACGAGCAGTACTTC.

The chain employs TRBV21-1 and TRBJ2-3; TRBD2, as called in the table, went unchecked against the DNA. TRBV21-1 is recorded as a pseudogene. The CDR3 sequence is 17 residues long. The CDR3 nucleotides read TGTGCCAGCAGCAAAGAACCAGCGGGGGGGCGAACAGATACGCAGTATTTT. This codes for CASSKEPAGGRTDTQYF.

V is TRBV4-3 and J is TRBJ2-7; 9 nucleotides align to TRBD2. J was trimmed by 4 bases and V by 2 bases; bases with no gene match: 9. The CDR3 runs 16 residues. CDR1 is LGHNA and CDR2 is YSLEER in the germline V gene. CDR3 coding DNA: TGCGCCAGCAGCCAAACACTAGCGGGTGATGTTTACGAGCAGTACTTC. Translating gives CASSQTLAGDVYEQYF.

The rearrangement uses TRBV14 and TRBJ1-2; no firm D call. Deletions cut 0 bases from V and 5 bases from J, with 13 bases between. This CDR3 contains 15 residues. CDR1 SGHDN and CDR2 FVKESK come from the germline V gene. The CDR3, as DNA: TGTGCCAGCAGCCAAGACCGTGGAGCTCTTTATGGCTACACCTTC. The encoded protein is CASSQDRGALYGYTF.